The sequence of this T cell receptor (beta chain) was determined in a study of blood T cells in healthy people across ages. Study-wide points: Donor CMV infection status was unknown, possibly confounding age-related changes in expanded clonotypes.

PCR was performed a second time for roughly 7 to 11 cycles using a sample-barcoded 5' primer and a J-beta primer mix. Through a template-switch adaptor with 12 random nucleotides, each cDNA molecule received a tag. Via MiXCR, TCRdb re-called the 5' RACE reads, giving one row per CDR3 protein. Among approximately 810,000 distinct CDR3 sequences listed, more than 25% were seen once. Each sample gave at least 7 million isolated PBMCs. At least 5.5 micrograms of total RNA were extracted per sample. The CDR3 covers 17 residues. Germline CDR1 SGDLS, CDR2 YYNGEE. J lost 4 bases, V lost 7 bases, and 15 bases had no gene match. A note on this clonotype: The antigen remains undetermined.

The chain has TRBV9 and TRBJ2-3; 10 bases fit TRBD2. The sequenced sample consisted of blood. The receptor was derived from an elderly woman in good health. The CDR3 nucleotides read TGTGCCAGCGGCCCTACCGGGGTAGCGGGGGGAGCAGATACGCAGTATTTT. It encodes CASGPTGVAGGADTQYF. Combining the CDR3 with reference TRBV9 and TRBJ2-3 gives the whole variable domain DSGVTQTPKHLITATGQRVTLRCSPRSGDLSVYWYQQSLDQGLQFLIQYYNGEERAKGNILERFSAQQFPDLHSELNLSSLELGDSALYFCASGPTGVAGGADTQYFGPGTRLTVL.